What follows is one T cell receptor (beta chain) and its context. Being off target in a library aimed at alpha chains, this beta chain has a size of little meaning. V was clipped by 2 bases and J by 0 bases, with 7 bases between them. Germline V gives CDR1 SEHNR, CDR2 FQNEAQ (reference sequence). The CDR3 totals 15 residues. In TCRdb, the RT-PCR reads were re-called with MiXCR into one record per CDR3 protein. The repertoire holds about 6,500 distinct CDR3 sequences, with approximately 90% as singletons. This TCR was recovered from a female donor in good health, serving as a healthy control. This chain joins TRBV7-9 and TRBJ2-2, with D uncertain. Input material: memory CD4+ T cells from blood. CDR3 protein: CASSLLITNTGELFF. The CDR3 DNA sequence: TGTGCCAGCAGCTTACTAATCACGAACACCGGGGAGCTGTTTTTT. The full variable domain, completed using reference TRBV7-9 and TRBJ2-2, is DTGVSQNPRHKITKRGQNVTFRCDPISEHNRLYWYRQTLGQGPEFLTYFQNEAQLEKSRLLSDRFSAERPKGSFSTLEIQRTEQGDSAMYLCASSLLITNTGELFFGEGSRLTVL.